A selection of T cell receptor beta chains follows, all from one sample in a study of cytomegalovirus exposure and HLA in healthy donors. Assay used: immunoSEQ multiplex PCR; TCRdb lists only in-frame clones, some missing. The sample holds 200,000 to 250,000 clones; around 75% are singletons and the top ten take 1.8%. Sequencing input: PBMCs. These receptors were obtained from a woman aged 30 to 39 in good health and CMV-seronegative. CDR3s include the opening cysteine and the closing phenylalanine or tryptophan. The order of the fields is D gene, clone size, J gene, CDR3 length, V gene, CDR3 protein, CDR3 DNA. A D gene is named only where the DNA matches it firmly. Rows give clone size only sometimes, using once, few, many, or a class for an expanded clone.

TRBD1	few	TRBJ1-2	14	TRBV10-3	CAISESDRNYGYTF	TGTGCCATCAGTGAGTCGGACAGGAACTATGGCTACACCTTC
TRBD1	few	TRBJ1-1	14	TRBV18	CASSPGTGYTEAFF	TGTGCCAGCTCCCCTGGGACAGGGTACACTGAAGCTTTCTTT
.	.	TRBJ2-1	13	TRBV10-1	CASSVSSGNEQFF	TGCGCCAGCAGTGTAAGTTCGGGCAATGAGCAGTTCTTC
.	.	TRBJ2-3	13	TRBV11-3	CASSLGDTDTQYF	TGTGCCAGCAGTCTGGGAGACACAGATACGCAGTATTTT
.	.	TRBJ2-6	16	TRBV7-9	CASSLAQGTGANVLTF	TGTGCCAGCAGCTTAGCGCAGGGGACCGGGGCCAACGTCCTGACTTTC
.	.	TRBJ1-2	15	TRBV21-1	CASSKEGVFNYGYTF	TGTGCTAGCAGCAAAGAGGGGGTTTTTAACTATGGCTACACCTTC
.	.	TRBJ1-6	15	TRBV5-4	CASRNPSVGGSPLHF	TGTGCCAGCAGGAATCCTTCAGTGGGGGGGTCACCCCTCCACTTT
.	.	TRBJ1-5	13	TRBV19	CASSPTLVQPQHF	TGTGCCAGTAGTCCTACTTTAGTTCAGCCCCAGCATTTT
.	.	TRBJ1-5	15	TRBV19	CASSPPTGLIEPQHF	TGTGCTAGTAGTCCTCCGACAGGATTGATTGAGCCCCAGCATTTT
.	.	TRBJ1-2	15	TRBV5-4	CASSSTGSYDYGYTF	TGTGCCAGCAGCTCGACAGGTTCCTACGACTATGGCTACACCTTC
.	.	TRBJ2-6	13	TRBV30	CASDTSGANVLTF	TGTGCCTCGGACACCTCTGGGGCCAACGTCCTGACTTTC
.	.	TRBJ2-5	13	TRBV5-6	CASSSRGAGAQYF	TGTGCCAGCAGCTCCAGGGGAGCCGGGGCCCAGTACTTC
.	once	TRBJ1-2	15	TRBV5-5	CASSLSAGANYGYTF	TGTGCCAGCAGCTTAAGCGCGGGAGCTAACTATGGCTACACCTTC
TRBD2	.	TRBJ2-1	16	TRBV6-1	CASSEYWAGGGDEQFF	TGTGCCAGCAGTGAATACTGGGCGGGAGGTGGCGATGAGCAGTTCTTC
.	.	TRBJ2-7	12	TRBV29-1	CSVRGDGYEQYF	TGCAGCGTTCGCGGGGACGGCTACGAGCAGTACTTC
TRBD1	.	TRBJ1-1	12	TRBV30	CAFCPGGTEAFF	TGTGCTTTCTGCCCAGGGGGCACTGAAGCTTTCTTT
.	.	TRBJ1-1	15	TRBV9	CASSARGGSATEAFF	TGTGCCAGCAGCGCCCGGGGGGGCAGCGCCACTGAAGCTTTCTTT
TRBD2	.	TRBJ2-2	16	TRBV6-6	CASSPRAGADTGELFF	TGTGCCAGCAGTCCCCGGGCGGGAGCAGACACCGGGGAGCTGTTTTTT